Below are 12 T cell receptor beta chains sequenced from a single sample in a study of CXCR3-negative and CXCR3-positive naive CD8 T cells. UMI labels and 5' RACE were used to prepare the TRB cDNA libraries. No DNA is given; TCRdb re-called the 5' RACE reads and lists each CDR3 protein once. Recorded for this sample: 35,000 to 55,000 distinct CDR3 sequences. Sequenced input: naive CXCR3- CD8+ T cells from blood. The subset is: CD45RO-CCR7+CD27+CD95- naive CD8+ T cells lacking CXCR3 (TNR3-). These receptors were taken from a human donor in good health. Some clones in this sample may be carry-over from other donors' samples.

V gene TRBV6-5 combines with J gene TRBJ2-3. Germline V lookup: CDR1 MNHEY, CDR2 SVGAGI. The CDR3 runs 15 residues. The CDR3: CASSYRVEGTDTQYF.

The chain recombines TRBV7-9 with TRBJ1-1; lacking DNA, the TRBD1 call made by TCRdb goes unchecked. Germline V gene lookup returns CDR1 SEHNR and CDR2 FQNEAQ (reference sequence). CDR3 length: 16 residues. Here the CDR3 reads CASSSQGGEPNTEAFF. Complete variable domain (other parts from reference TRBV7-9 and TRBJ1-1): DTGVSQNPRHKITKRGQNVTFRCDPISEHNRLYWYRQTLGQGPEFLTYFQNEAQLEKSRLLSDRFSAERPKGSFSTLEIQRTEQGDSAMYLCASSSQGGEPNTEAFFGQGTRLTVV.

CDR3 amino acids: CASTGHPYEQYF. The chain couples TRBV6-5 to TRBJ2-7. The germline CDR1 and CDR2 sequences are MNHEY and SVGAGI. The CDR3 is 12 amino acids.

This chain connects TRBV27 to TRBJ2-7; TCRdb outputs TRBD2, but without DNA this stays unchecked. Germline V gene sequence: CDR1 MNHEY, CDR2 SMNVEV (reference sequence). The CDR3 has 21 residues. The CDR3 is CASSLTPPPGTTIQATYEQYF.

The rearrangement uses TRBV10-2 and TRBJ1-1. Germline loops: CDR1 WSHSY, CDR2 SAAADI. This CDR3 is 15 amino acids long. CDR3 sequence: CASSESGRDDTEAFF.

The chain links TRBV11-3 to TRBJ2-1. The CDR3 loop spans 12 amino acids. Looked up from germline, CDR1 is SGHNT and CDR2 is YENEEA. The CDR3 loop reads CASSLGSNEQFF.

This clonotype ranks as medium-sized (0.01 to 0.1%) in terms of frequency. This chain connects TRBV28 to TRBJ2-1; TCRdb indicates TRBD1, and absent DNA this call remains unverified. The CDR3 totals 17 residues. Germline CDR1 MDHEN, CDR2 SYDVKM. CDR3 sequence reads: CASSFGGEGGVYNEQFF.

The V call is TRBV2, the J call TRBJ1-1; the D call of TRBD1 rests on TCRdb alone, since no DNA is present to check it. The CDR3 runs to 15 residues. Per the germline V gene, CDR1 is SNHLY and CDR2 is FYNNEI. The CDR3 spells CASRIFSGGNTEAFF.

This chain uses TRBV5-1 with TRBJ2-7; TCRdb proposes TRBD2, but this gene call is untestable without DNA. The length of the CDR3 is 13 residues. Germline CDR1 and CDR2: SGHRS and YFSETQ. CDR3 residues: CASSLDPEGEQYF. Based on the CDR3 plus reference TRBV5-1 and TRBJ2-7, the full variable domain is KAGVTQTPRYLIKTRGQQVTLSCSPISGHRSVSWYQQTPGQGLQFLFEYFSETQRNKGNFPGRFSGRQFSNSRSEMNVSTLELGDSALYLCASSLDPEGEQYFGPGTRLTVT.

The chain is built from TRBV18 and TRBJ1-2. The CDR3 consists of 12 residues. Germline V lookup: CDR1 KGHSH, CDR2 LQKENI. The CDR3 region is CASSPEPRGYTF.

The V and J genes are TRBV28 and TRBJ1-1; checking the TCRdb D call of TRBD1 is not possible without DNA. Germline lookup yields CDR1 MDHEN and CDR2 SYDVKM. CDR3 length equals 12 residues. The chain's CDR3 is CASSDPESEAFF. The whole variable domain, remainder taken from reference TRBV28 and TRBJ1-1, is DVKVTQSSRYLVKRTGEKVFLECVQDMDHENMFWYRQDPGLGLRLIYFSYDVKMKEKGDIPEGYSVSREKKERFSLILESASTNQTSMYLCASSDPESEAFFGQGTRLTVV.

This chain joins TRBV7-9 and TRBJ2-1; TCRdb returns TRBD1, unconfirmable since there is no DNA. The length of the CDR3 is 14 residues. The V gene's germline CDR1 is SEHNR and CDR2 FQNEAQ (reference sequence). This CDR3 is CASSLAGGPNEQFF. Together with reference TRBV7-9 and TRBJ2-1, the CDR3 gives the full variable domain: DTGVSQNPRHKITKRGQNVTFRCDPISEHNRLYWYRQTLGQGPEFLTYFQNEAQLEKSRLLSDRFSAERPKGSFSTLEIQRTEQGDSAMYLCASSLAGGPNEQFFGPGTRLTVL.